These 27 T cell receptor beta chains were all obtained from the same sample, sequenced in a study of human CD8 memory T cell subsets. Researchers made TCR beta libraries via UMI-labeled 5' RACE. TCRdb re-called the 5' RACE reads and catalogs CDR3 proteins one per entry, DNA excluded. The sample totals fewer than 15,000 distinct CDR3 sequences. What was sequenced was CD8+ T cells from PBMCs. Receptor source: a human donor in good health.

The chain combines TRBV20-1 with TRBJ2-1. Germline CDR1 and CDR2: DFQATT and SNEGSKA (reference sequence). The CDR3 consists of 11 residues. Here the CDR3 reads CSAPLYNEQFF.

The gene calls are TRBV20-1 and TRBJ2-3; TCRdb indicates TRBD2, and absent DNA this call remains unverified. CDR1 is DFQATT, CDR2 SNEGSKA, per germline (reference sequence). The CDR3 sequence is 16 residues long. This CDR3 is CSARARAELSTDTQYF.

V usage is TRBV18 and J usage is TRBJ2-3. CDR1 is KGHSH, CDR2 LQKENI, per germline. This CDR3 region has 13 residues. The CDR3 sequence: CASSPFNADTQYF.

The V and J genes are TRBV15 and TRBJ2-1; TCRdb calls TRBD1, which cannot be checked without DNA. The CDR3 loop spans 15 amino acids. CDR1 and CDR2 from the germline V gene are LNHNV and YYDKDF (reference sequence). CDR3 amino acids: CATSRDLGTDNEQFF.

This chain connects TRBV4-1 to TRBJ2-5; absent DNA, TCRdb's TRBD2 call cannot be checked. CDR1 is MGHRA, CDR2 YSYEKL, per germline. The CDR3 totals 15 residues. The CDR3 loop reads CASSQDKTSGETQYF.

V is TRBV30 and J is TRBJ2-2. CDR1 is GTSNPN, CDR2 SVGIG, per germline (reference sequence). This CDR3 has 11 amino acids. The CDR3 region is CAWSILGELFF.

The CDR3 reads CASSSSGAHYEQYF. The V call is TRBV7-3, the J call TRBJ2-7; there is no DNA to check the TCRdb D call of TRBD2. Germline lookup yields CDR1 SGHTA and CDR2 FQGTGA. CDR3 length: 14 amino acids.

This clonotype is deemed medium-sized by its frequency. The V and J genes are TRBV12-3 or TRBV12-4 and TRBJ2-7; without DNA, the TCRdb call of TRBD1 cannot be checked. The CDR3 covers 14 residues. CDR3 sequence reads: CASRPTGYANEQYF.

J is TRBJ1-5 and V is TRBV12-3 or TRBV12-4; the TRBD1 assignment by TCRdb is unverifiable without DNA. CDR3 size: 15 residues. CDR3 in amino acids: CASSPGGSGNQPQHF.

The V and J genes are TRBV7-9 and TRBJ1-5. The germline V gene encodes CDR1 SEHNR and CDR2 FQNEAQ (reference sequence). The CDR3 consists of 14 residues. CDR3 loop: CASSGFQSNQPQHF.

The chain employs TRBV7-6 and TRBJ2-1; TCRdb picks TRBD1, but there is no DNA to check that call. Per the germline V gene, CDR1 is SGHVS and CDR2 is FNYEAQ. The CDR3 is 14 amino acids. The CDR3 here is CASSPQGLKNEQFF.

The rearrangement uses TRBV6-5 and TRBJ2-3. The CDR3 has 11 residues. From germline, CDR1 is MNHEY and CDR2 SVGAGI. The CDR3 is CASRSTDTQYF.

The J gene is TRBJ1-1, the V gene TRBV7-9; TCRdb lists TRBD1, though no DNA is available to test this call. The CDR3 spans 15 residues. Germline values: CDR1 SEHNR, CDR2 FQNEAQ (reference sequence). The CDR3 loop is CASSSYRDMNTEAFF.

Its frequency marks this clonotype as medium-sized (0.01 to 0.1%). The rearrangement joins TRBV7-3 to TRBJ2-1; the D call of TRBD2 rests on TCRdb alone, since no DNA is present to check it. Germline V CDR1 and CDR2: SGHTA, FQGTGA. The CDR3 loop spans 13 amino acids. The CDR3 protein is CASSPTSDAEQFF. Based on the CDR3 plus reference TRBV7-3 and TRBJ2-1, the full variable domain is GAGVSQTPSNKVTEKGKYVELRCDPISGHTALYWYRQSLGQGPEFLIYFQGTGAADDSGLPNDRFFAVRPEGSVSTLKIQRTERGDSAVYLCASSPTSDAEQFFGPGTRLTVL.

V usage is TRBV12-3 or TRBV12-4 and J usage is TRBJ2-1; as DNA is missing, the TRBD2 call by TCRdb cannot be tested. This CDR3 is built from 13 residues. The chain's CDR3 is CASSLGTPNEQFF.

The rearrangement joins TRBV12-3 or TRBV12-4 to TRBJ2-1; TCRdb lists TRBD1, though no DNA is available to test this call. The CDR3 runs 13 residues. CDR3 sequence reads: CASSLRLGGEQFF.

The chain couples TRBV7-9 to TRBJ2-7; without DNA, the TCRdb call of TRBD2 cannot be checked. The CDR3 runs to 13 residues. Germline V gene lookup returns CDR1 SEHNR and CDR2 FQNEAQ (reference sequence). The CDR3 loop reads CASGITSGYEQYF.

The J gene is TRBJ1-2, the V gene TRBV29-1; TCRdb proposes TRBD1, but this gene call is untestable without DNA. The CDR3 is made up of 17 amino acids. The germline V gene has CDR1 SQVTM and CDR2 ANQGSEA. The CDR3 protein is CSVEGGSGTESSYGYTF.

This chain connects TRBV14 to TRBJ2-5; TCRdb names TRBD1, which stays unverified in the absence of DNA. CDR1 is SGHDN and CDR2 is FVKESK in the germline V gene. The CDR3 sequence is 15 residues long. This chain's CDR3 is CASSQVPGQIKTQYF.

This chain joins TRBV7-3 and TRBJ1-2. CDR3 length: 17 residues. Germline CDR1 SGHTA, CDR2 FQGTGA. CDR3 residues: CASSLLFIHSLNYGYTF.

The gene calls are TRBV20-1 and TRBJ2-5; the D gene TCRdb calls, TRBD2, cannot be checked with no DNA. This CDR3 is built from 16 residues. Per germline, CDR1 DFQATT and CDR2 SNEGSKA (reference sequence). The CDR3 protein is CSANRLSGMGKETQYF.

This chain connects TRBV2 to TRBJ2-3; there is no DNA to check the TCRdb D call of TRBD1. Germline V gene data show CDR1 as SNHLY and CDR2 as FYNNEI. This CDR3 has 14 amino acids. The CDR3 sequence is CASYTGGGADTQYF.

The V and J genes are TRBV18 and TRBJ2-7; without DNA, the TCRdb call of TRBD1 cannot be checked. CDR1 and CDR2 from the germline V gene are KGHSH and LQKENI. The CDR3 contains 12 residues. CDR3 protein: CASSRDNYEQYF.

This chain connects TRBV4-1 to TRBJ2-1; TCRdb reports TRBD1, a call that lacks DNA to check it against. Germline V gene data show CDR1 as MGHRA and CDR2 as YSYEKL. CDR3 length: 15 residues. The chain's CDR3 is CASSHLGQGYNEQFF.

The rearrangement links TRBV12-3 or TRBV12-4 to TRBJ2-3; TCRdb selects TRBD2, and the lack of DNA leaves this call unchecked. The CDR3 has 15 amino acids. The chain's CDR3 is CASSLAGPGTDTQYF.

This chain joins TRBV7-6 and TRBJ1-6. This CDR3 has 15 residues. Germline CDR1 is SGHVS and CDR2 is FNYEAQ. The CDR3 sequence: CASSLEVPEHSPLHF. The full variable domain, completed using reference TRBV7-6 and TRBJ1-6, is GAGVSQSPRYKVTKRGQDVALRCDPISGHVSLYWYRQALGQGPEFLTYFNYEAQQDKSGLPNDRFSAERPEGSISTLTIQRTEQRDSAMYRCASSLEVPEHSPLHFGNGTRLTVT.

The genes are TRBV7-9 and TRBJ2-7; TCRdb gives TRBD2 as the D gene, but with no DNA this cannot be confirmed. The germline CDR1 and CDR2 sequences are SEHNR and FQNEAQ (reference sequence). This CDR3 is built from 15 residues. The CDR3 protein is CASSSPSAVSYEQYF.